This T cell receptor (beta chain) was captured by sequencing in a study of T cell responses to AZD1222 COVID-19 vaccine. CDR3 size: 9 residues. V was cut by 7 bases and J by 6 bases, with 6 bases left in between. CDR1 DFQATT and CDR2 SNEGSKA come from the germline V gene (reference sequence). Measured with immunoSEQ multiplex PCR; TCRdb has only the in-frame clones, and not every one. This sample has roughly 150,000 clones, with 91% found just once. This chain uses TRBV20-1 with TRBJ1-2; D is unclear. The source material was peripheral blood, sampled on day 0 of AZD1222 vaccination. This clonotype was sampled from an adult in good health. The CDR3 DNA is TGCAGTGAGTTGGATGGCTACACCTTC. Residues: CSELDGYTF.